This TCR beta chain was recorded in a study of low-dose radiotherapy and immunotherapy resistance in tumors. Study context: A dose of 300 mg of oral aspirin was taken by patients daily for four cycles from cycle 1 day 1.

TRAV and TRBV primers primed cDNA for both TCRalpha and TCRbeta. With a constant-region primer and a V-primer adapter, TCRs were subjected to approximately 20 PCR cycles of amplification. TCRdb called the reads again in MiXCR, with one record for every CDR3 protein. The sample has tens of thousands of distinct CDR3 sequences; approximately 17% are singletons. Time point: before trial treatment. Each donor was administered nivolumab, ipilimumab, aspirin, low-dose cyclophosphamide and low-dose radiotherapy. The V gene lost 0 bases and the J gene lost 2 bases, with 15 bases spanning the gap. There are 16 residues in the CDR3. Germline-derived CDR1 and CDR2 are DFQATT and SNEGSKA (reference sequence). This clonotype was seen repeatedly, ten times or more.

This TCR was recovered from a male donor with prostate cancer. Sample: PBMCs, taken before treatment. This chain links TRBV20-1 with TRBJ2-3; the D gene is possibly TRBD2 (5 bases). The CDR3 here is CSARDPRTLHTDTQYF. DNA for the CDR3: TGCAGTGCTAGAGATCCCCGGACTCTACACACAGATACGCAGTATTTT.